This paragraph reports one TCR beta chain. The CDR3 runs to 13 residues. Looked up from germline, CDR1 is SGHTA and CDR2 is FQGNSA. With V trimmed by 4 bases and J by 8 bases, 6 bases remained unmatched. This specimen belongs to a study of blood T cell repertoires in COVID-19. Some clones are missing from TCRdb's copy, which holds only in-frame ones; the method was immunoSEQ multiplex PCR. The repertoire holds about 95,000 clones, with around nine tenths as singletons. The receptor was derived from a man in his sixties with COVID-19, enrolled during active disease. V is TRBV7-2 and J is TRBJ1-2, with 8 bases aligning to TRBD1. Material: peripheral blood. The CDR3 reads CASSYGQGQGYTF. CDR3 in DNA: TGTGCCAGCAGCTATGGACAGGGACAAGGCTACACCTTC.